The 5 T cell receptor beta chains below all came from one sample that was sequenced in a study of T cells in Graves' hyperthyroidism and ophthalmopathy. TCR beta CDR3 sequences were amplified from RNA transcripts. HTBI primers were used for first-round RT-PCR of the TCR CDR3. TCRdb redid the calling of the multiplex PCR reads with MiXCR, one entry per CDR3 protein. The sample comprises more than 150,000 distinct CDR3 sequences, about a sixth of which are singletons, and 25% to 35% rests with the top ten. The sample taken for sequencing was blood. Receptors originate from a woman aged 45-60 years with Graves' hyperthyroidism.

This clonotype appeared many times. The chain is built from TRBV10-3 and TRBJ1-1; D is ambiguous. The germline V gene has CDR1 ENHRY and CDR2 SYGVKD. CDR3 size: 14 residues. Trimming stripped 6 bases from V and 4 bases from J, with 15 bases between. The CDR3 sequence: CAISAAPEGTEAFF. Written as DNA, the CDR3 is TGTGCCATCAGCGCCGCCCCAGAGGGCACTGAAGCTTTCTTT.

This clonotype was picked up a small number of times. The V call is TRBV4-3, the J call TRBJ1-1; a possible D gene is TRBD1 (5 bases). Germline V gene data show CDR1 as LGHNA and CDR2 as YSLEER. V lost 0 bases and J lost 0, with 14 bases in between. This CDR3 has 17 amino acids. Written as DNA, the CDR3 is TGCGCCAGCAGCCAAGATTGGGCAGGGATGATGAACACTGAAGCTTTCTTT. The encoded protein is CASSQDWAGMMNTEAFF.

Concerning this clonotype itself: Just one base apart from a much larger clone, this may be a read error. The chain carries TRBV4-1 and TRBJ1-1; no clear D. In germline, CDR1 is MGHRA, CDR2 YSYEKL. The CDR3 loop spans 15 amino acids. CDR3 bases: TGCGCCAGCATCCAACTGTCCGGGAGCAACACTGAAGCTTTCTTT. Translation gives CASIQLSGSNTEAFF.

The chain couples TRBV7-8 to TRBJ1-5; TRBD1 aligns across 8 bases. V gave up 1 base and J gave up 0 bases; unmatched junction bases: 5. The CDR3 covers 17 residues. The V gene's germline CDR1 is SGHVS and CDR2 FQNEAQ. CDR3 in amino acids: CASSLGQGRNSNQPQHF. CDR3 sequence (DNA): TGTGCCAGCAGCTTAGGACAGGGGAGAAATAGCAATCAGCCCCAGCATTTT.

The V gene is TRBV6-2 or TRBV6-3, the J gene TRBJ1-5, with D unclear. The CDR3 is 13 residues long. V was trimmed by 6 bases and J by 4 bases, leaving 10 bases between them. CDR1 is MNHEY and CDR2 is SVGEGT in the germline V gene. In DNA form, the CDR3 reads TGTGCCAGCAGCCGGCGGGGAAATCAGCCCCAGCATTTT. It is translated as CASSRRGNQPQHF.